These 27 T cell receptor beta chains came from one sample sequenced in a study of T cells after yellow fever vaccination. Each CDR3 protein is one row after TCRdb ran MiXCR on the 5' RACE reads. The sample includes 400,000 to 450,000 distinct CDR3 sequences, over 15% of them seen just once. Material: PBMCs, obtained before the yellow fever booster vaccination. All receptors derive from a man aged 18 to 30 who received the YFV17D yellow fever vaccine.

This clonotype appeared a few times. The chain has TRBV5-1 and TRBJ2-3; D might be TRBD2 (6 bases). V was shortened by 5 bases and J by 2 bases, with 18 bases between the two germline ends. CDR3 length: 16 residues. In germline, CDR1 is SGHRS, CDR2 YFSETQ. CDR3 in DNA: TGCGCCAGCAGGAGGGTCGGGGGATTGAACACAGATACGCAGTATTTT. This encodes CASRRVGGLNTDTQYF.

The chain recombines TRBV7-2 with TRBJ1-1; D call uncertain. V shed 1 base and J shed 6 bases, with 9 bases lying between them. This CDR3 has 13 amino acids. CDR1 and CDR2 (germline): SGHTA, FQGNSA. For the CDR3, the DNA is TGTGCCAGCAGCTTAGGCCGTGGACCTGAAGCTTTCTTT. Translating it yields CASSLGRGPEAFF.

The chain employs TRBV10-1 and TRBJ2-2; D is ambiguous. Trimming left V 7 bases short and J 3 bases short, with 9 bases between. This CDR3 spans 13 amino acids. The germline V gene encodes CDR1 WNHNN and CDR2 SYGVQD (reference sequence). CDR3 loop: CASTNHYTGELFF. DNA of the CDR3: TGCGCCAGCACCAACCACTACACCGGGGAGCTGTTTTTT.

This rearrangement joins TRBV5-8 to TRBJ2-7, with D maybe TRBD2 (5 bases). The V and J ends lost 5 bases and 5 bases respectively, with 14 bases between them. Germline V gives CDR1 SGHTS, CDR2 YDEGEE. The CDR3 sequence is 13 residues long. The CDR3 here is CASRARGRDEQYV. For the CDR3, the DNA is TGTGCCAGCAGAGCCCGAGGGCGGGACGAGCAGTACGTC.

The chain joins TRBV10-3 to TRBJ2-3; TRBD2 matches at 9 bases. This CDR3 spans 18 amino acids. CDR1 ENHRY and CDR2 SYGVKD come from the germline V gene. V was pared by 4 bases and J by 6 bases, with 17 bases of the junction left unmatched. CDR3 protein: CAISGVTKERGVADTQYF. As DNA, the CDR3 is TGTGCCATCAGTGGGGTCACGAAAGAGCGGGGGGTGGCGGATACGCAGTATTTT.

The chain is built from TRBV6-5 and TRBJ2-5, with D perhaps being TRBD1 or TRBD2 (5 bases each). The CDR3 covers 14 residues. Germline CDR1 reads MNHEY; CDR2 reads SVGAGI. The V gene lost 2 bases and the J gene lost 2 bases, with 9 bases spanning the gap. The DNA of the CDR3 is TGTGCCAGCAGTTACGAGAGGGGACAAGAGACCCAGTACTTC. This translates into CASSYERGQETQYF.

This clonotype occurred a few times. V gene TRBV20-1 combines with J gene TRBJ1-2, with no clear D. V lost 5 bases, J lost 10 bases, and 14 bases lay in between. There are 11 residues in the CDR3. Germline V gene data show CDR1 as DFQATT and CDR2 as SNEGSKA (reference sequence). The CDR3 nucleotides are TGCAGTGCTCGCCTATACGCAAACTACACCTTC. This codes for CSARLYANYTF.

V is TRBV10-3 and J is TRBJ2-7, with TRBD2 matching 9 bases. The CDR3 sequence is 17 residues long. Unmatched junction bases numbered 18, after V lost 3 bases and J lost 9 bases. Germline V gene lookup returns CDR1 ENHRY and CDR2 SYGVKD. The CDR3 loop is CAISERVHLRGAGGQYF. For the CDR3, the DNA is TGTGCCATCAGTGAAAGGGTACACCTTCGGGGAGCGGGAGGGCAGTACTTC.

V gene TRBV6-5 combines with J gene TRBJ1-3, with unresolved D. CDR3 length: 13 residues. CDR1 MNHEY and CDR2 SVGAGI come from the germline V gene. V lost 0 bases and J 4 bases, leaving 4 bases between the germline ends. The CDR3 DNA sequence: TGTGCCAGCAGTTACTCGGACGGAAACACCATATATTTT. Its translation: CASSYSDGNTIYF.

There are a few counts of this clonotype. This rearrangement joins TRBV11-2 to TRBJ1-3, with unresolved D. V was trimmed by 3 bases and J by 3 bases, leaving 18 bases between them. There are 17 residues in the CDR3. Germline V gene sequence: CDR1 SGHAT, CDR2 FQNNGV. CDR3 sequence reads: CASSLDPKGPYGNTIYF. The CDR3 coding sequence is TGTGCCAGCAGCTTGGACCCGAAAGGGCCGTATGGAAACACCATATATTTT. The whole variable domain, remainder taken from reference TRBV11-2 and TRBJ1-3, is EAGVAQSPRYKIIEKRQSVAFWCNPISGHATLYWYQQILGQGPKLLIQFQNNGVVDDSQLPKDRFSAERLKGVDSTLKIQPAKLEDSAVYLCASSLDPKGPYGNTIYFGEGSWLTVV.

This chain uses TRBV5-1 with TRBJ1-3; 7 positions match TRBD1. There are 16 residues in the CDR3. V gave up 4 bases and J gave up 2 bases; unmatched junction bases: 9. The germline CDR1 and CDR2 sequences are SGHRS and YFSETQ. For the CDR3, the DNA is TGCGCCAGCAGCGGAAACAGGGGTCCTCCTGGAAACACCATATATTTT. Amino acid sequence: CASSGNRGPPGNTIYF.

This clonotype was detected a few times. V and J are TRBV5-1 and TRBJ2-3, with 7 bases that match TRBD2. The CDR3 runs 13 residues. Losses at the gene ends were 3 bases for V and 14 bases for J; bases not matched to a gene: 12. Germline V lookup: CDR1 SGHRS, CDR2 YFSETQ. The DNA of the CDR3 is TGCGCCAGCAGCTGGGAGGGAGGTTACGCTACGTATTTT. This sequence encodes CASSWEGGYATYF.

The V and J genes are TRBV27 and TRBJ2-3; TRBD2 matches 7 bases. The V gene end was trimmed by 7 bases and the J gene end by 6 bases; junction bases not matched to a gene: 10. This CDR3 region has 14 residues. Germline assignment: CDR1 MNHEY and CDR2 SMNVEV (reference sequence). CDR3 amino acids: CASKSGGPRDTQYF. DNA for the CDR3: TGTGCCAGCAAGTCGGGGGGACCCAGGGATACGCAGTATTTT.

The chain combines TRBV20-1 with TRBJ1-2; D unresolved. The CDR3 is 18 residues long. The ends were cut back, 5 bases at V and 4 bases at J, with 29 bases in the middle. The V gene's germline CDR1 is DFQATT and CDR2 SNEGSKA (reference sequence). CDR3 bases: TGCAGTGCTCCCCGGTATCACAGACGAAGCGGTTCCCGCTATGGCTACACCTTC. It is translated as CSAPRYHRRSGSRYGYTF.

The chain combines TRBV18 with TRBJ2-3; no clear D gene. This CDR3 spans 13 amino acids. The ends were cut back, 3 bases at V and 3 bases at J, with 7 bases in the middle. CDR1 KGHSH and CDR2 LQKENI come from the germline V gene. The CDR3 region is CASSPLVTDTQYF. Here the CDR3 DNA reads TGTGCCAGCTCACCTCTGGTTACAGATACGCAGTATTTT.

In this sample, this clonotype turned up a few times. V gene TRBV6-5 combines with J gene TRBJ2-5; D uncertain. Trimming pared 6 bases from V and 6 bases from J, leaving 11 bases between. The CDR3 has 12 residues. Germline V gene sequence: CDR1 MNHEY, CDR2 SVGAGI. The CDR3: CASRSVIQTQYF. The CDR3 DNA follows: TGTGCCAGCAGATCGGTGATACAGACCCAGTACTTC.

The chain recombines TRBV5-1 with TRBJ2-1, with TRBD2 matching over 12 bases. J gave up 8 bases and V 1 base, and 7 bases lay outside the gene matches. The CDR3 runs to 16 residues. Germline V gene data show CDR1 as SGHRS and CDR2 as YFSETQ. CDR3 region: CASSLTLAGGRYEQFF. CDR3 coding DNA: TGCGCCAGCAGCTTGACCCTAGCGGGGGGGCGCTATGAGCAGTTCTTC.

With regard to this clonotype: An end of the junction differs from the germline gene, which may be a read error. CDR3 amino acids: CASSLAFGQPQHF. DNA of the CDR3: TGTGCTAGCAGCTTAGCGTTCGGGCAGCCCCAGCATTTT. This chain links TRBV7-7 with TRBJ1-5; D unresolved. Germline V lookup: CDR1 SSHAT, CDR2 FNYEAQ (reference sequence). CDR3 length: 13 residues.

The CDR3 loop is CSARAASGESETQYF. CDR3 DNA sequence: TGCAGTGCTAGAGCCGCTAGCGGGGAGTCGGAGACCCAGTACTTC. V usage is TRBV20-1 and J usage is TRBJ2-5; 9 bases map to TRBD2. The V gene end was trimmed by 1 base and the J gene end by 5 bases; junction bases not matched to a gene: 8. Per the germline V gene, CDR1 is DFQATT and CDR2 is SNEGSKA (reference sequence). This CDR3 is built from 15 residues.

This clonotype was counted many times. The chain joins TRBV14 to TRBJ2-7; no reliable D call. V lost 2 bases, J lost 3 bases, and 8 bases lay in between. This CDR3 spans 13 amino acids. CDR1 and CDR2 (germline): SGHDN, FVKESK. The CDR3 nucleotides are TGTGCCAGCAGCCAACTAGGTTACTACGAGCAGTACTTC. This gives the protein CASSQLGYYEQYF.

This clonotype was seen a few times. V is TRBV6-5 and J is TRBJ2-6, with 7 bases fitting TRBD1. CDR1 is MNHEY, CDR2 SVGAGI, per germline. The CDR3 runs 16 residues. After removal of 8 bases from V and 4 bases from J, the junction contained 11 bases not matched to a gene. CDR3 sequence (DNA): TGTGCCAGCGGTGACAGGGTCGCGCGAGGGGCCAACGTCCTGACTTTC. It is translated as CASGDRVARGANVLTF.

This chain connects TRBV6-5 to TRBJ1-6, with D possibly TRBD1 on 5 matching bases. The CDR3 has 18 residues. Germline V lookup: CDR1 MNHEY, CDR2 SVGAGI. V shed 6 bases and J shed 2 bases, with 20 bases lying between them. The CDR3 loop reads CASRHRWDGDTYNSPLHF. Here the CDR3 DNA reads TGTGCCAGCAGACACCGGTGGGACGGCGACACCTATAATTCACCCCTCCACTTT.

The chain couples TRBV7-2 to TRBJ2-3; either TRBD1 or TRBD2 may supply D (5 bases each). Germline-derived CDR1 and CDR2 are SGHTA and FQGNSA. The germline V and J ends were trimmed by 0 bases and 1 base, with 11 bases remaining between them. The CDR3 length is 16 residues. CDR3 protein: CASSLAPGTGTDTQYF. As DNA, the CDR3 is TGTGCCAGCAGCTTAGCCCCAGGGACGGGCACAGATACGCAGTATTTT.

The V and J genes are TRBV20-1 and TRBJ2-3, with 8 bases fitting TRBD2. The J segment lost 6 bases and the V segment lost 3 bases, leaving 5 bases of the junction unmatched. The V gene's germline CDR1 is DFQATT and CDR2 SNEGSKA (reference sequence). The CDR3 runs 13 residues. DNA of the CDR3: TGCAGTGCTAGTAGACTAGCGAGGGATACGCAGTATTTT. Translating it yields CSASRLARDTQYF.

Many counts were recorded for this clonotype. This chain links TRBV4-1 with TRBJ2-2; D not certain. The germline CDR1 and CDR2 sequences are MGHRA and YSYEKL. Trimming shortened V by 7 bases and J by 5 bases, and 8 bases separated the two germline ends. The CDR3 spans 12 residues. The CDR3 sequence is CASTGPTGELFF. The DNA for the CDR3 is TGCGCCAGCACCGGCCCAACCGGGGAGCTGTTTTTT.

In this sample, this clonotype turned up a few times. The chain uses TRBV12-5 and TRBJ2-3, with TRBD2 as a possible D gene (5 bases). V was trimmed by 3 bases and J by 2 bases, leaving 15 bases between them. The CDR3 is 16 amino acids. The germline gives CDR1 LGHNT, CDR2 FRNRAP. CDR3 in DNA: TGTGCTAGTGGTTTTAGGACTGACCTCAACACAGATACGCAGTATTTT. Translating gives CASGFRTDLNTDTQYF.

V and J are TRBV4-1 and TRBJ2-7; D tentatively reads TRBD1 or TRBD2 (5 bases each). The germline V and J ends were trimmed by 3 bases and 1 base, with 13 bases remaining between them. The germline V gene has CDR1 MGHRA and CDR2 YSYEKL. This CDR3 region has 15 residues. The CDR3 DNA reads as TGCGCCAGCAGCCACCAACGGGACGGATCCTACGAGCAGTACTTC. Residues: CASSHQRDGSYEQYF.